These 26 T cell receptor beta chains share one sample of origin, sequenced in a study of human T cells and chemical hapten exposure. TCRdb reprocessed the RACE reads via MiXCR and lists one record per CDR3 protein. The sample has roughly 42,000 distinct CDR3 sequences, around a tenth seen once. Time point specified: patch test 2, 6 weeks after DPC sensitization. Treatment defined: therapeutic diphenylcyclopropenone sensitization with weekly scalp DPC. Someone pulled total RNA out of unfractionated whole blood. The starting material was whole blood, obtained in connection with sensitization to the hapten diphenylcyclopropenone (DPC). These TCRs come from a woman in her thirties with alopecia areata. Some clones in this sample may be carry-over from other donors' samples.

This clonotype has a count of ten or more. V gene TRBV6-2 or TRBV6-3 combines with J gene TRBJ1-5; no definite D call. The CDR3 length is 19 residues. Germline loops: CDR1 MNHEY, CDR2 SVGEGT. Trimming took off 0 bases at V and 0 bases at J, with 18 bases between the two ends. The CDR3 sequence is CASSYSKASDPYSNQPQHF. Written as DNA, the CDR3 is TGTGCCAGCAGTTACTCGAAAGCCAGTGACCCTTATAGCAATCAGCCCCAGCATTTT.

This clonotype showed up just a few times. The chain has TRBV7-2 and TRBJ2-7; 11 bases fit TRBD1. The junction had 2 bases not matched to a gene; V was cut back by 3 bases and J by 7 bases. CDR1 is SGHTA and CDR2 is FQGNSA in the germline V gene. The CDR3 length is 13 residues. CDR3 amino acids: CASSLDRGREQYF. CDR3 in DNA: TGTGCCAGCAGCTTGGACAGGGGGCGAGAGCAGTACTTC.

In DNA, the CDR3 is TGTGCCAGCAGCCAAGTTTCAGATACGCAGTATTTT. Translated, it gives CASSQVSDTQYF. The gene calls are TRBV3-1 and TRBJ2-3; D unresolved. V was clipped by 1 base and J by 4 bases, with 3 bases between them. The CDR3 consists of 12 residues. Germline V gene sequence: CDR1 LGHDT, CDR2 YNNKEL (reference sequence).

This clonotype came up many times. The gene calls are TRBV13 and TRBJ2-1; D perhaps matches TRBD1 (5 bases). This CDR3 has 13 amino acids. Per the germline V gene, CDR1 is PRHDT and CDR2 is FYEKMQ (reference sequence). Trimming pared 4 bases from V and 4 bases from J, leaving 8 bases between. DNA of the CDR3: TGTGCCAGCAGCTCGACAGAATACAATGAGCAGTTCTTC. It encodes CASSSTEYNEQFF. The whole variable domain, filled in from reference TRBV13 and TRBJ2-1, reads AAGVIQSPRHLIKEKRETATLKCYPIPRHDTVYWYQQGPGQDPQFLISFYEKMQSDKGSIPDRFSAQQFSDYHSELNMSSLELGDSALYFCASSSTEYNEQFFGPGTRLTVL.

This clonotype was detected ten times or more. The chain's CDR3 is CASSFSMGKLLEQYF. The CDR3 DNA is TGTGCCAGCAGCTTCTCGATGGGAAAACTCCTCGAGCAGTACTTC. The chain couples TRBV7-2 to TRBJ2-7, with unresolved D. V was trimmed by 3 bases and J by 6 bases, leaving 18 bases between them. Germline V lookup: CDR1 SGHTA, CDR2 FQGNSA. The CDR3 contains 15 residues.

The table lists this clonotype with many counts. The junction departs from germline at one end; a sequencing error may be responsible. J is TRBJ2-1 and V is TRBV19; D unresolved. Germline CDR1 and CDR2: LNHDA and SQIVND (reference sequence). The CDR3 contains 14 residues. The CDR3 here is CASSTLPRPNEQFF. The CDR3 DNA follows: TGTGCCAGCAGTACCCTTCCCCGCCCCAATGAGCAGTTCTTC.

This clonotype was counted many times. This chain connects TRBV20-1 to TRBJ1-2, with no clear D. The CDR3 has 10 amino acids. Germline CDR1 is DFQATT and CDR2 is SNEGSKA (reference sequence). Trimming cost V 2 bases and J 3 bases, with 1 base left between them. The CDR3 DNA follows: TGCAGTGCTAGACACTATGGCTACACCTTC. Translation gives CSARHYGYTF.

The chain links TRBV7-9 to TRBJ2-7; maybe TRBD1 (5 bases). CDR1 is SEHNR, CDR2 FQNEAQ, per germline (reference sequence). V was pared by 5 bases and J by 3 bases, with 14 bases between. The length of the CDR3 is 14 residues. The CDR3 sequence: CASSLEAGYYEQYF. CDR3 nucleotides: TGTGCCAGCAGCCTCGAAGCAGGGTACTACGAGCAGTACTTC.

This clonotype came up a few times. The gene calls are TRBV30 and TRBJ2-7, with 7 positions matching TRBD1. This CDR3 has 13 amino acids. V shed 2 bases, J shed 1 base, and the junction held 2 bases outside the gene matches. Germline CDR1 and CDR2: GTSNPN and SVGIG (reference sequence). CDR3 nucleotide sequence: TGTGCCTGGAGTAAGGACAGGTCCTACGAGCAGTACTTC. This encodes CAWSKDRSYEQYF.

V and J are TRBV6-2 or TRBV6-3 and TRBJ2-5; the match to TRBD2 covers 13 bases. Germline CDR1 MNHEY, CDR2 SVGEGT. This CDR3 contains 16 residues. V was clipped by 4 bases and J by 7 bases; unmatched bases: 9. The CDR3 nucleotides read TGTGCCAGCAGTTTGACTAGCGGGGGGCTTCGAGGGACCCAGTACTTC. Translating gives CASSLTSGGLRGTQYF.

This clonotype was counted many times. The chain employs TRBV20-1 and TRBJ2-2; TRBD1 might be the D (5 bases). The length of the CDR3 is 15 residues. Trimming stripped 1 base from V and 3 bases from J, with 12 bases between. Germline CDR1 is DFQATT and CDR2 is SNEGSKA (reference sequence). The chain's CDR3 is CSARAAGLDTGELFF. In nucleotides, the CDR3 is TGCAGTGCTAGAGCGGCAGGGTTAGACACCGGGGAGCTGTTTTTT.

The J gene is TRBJ2-1, the V gene TRBV20-1, with a tentative D call TRBD2 (7 bases). CDR3 length: 15 amino acids. V lost 1 base to trimming and J lost 4 bases, with 14 bases between them. Germline assignment: CDR1 DFQATT and CDR2 SNEGSKA (reference sequence). CDR3 loop: CSARVTAGAYNEQFF. For the CDR3, the DNA is TGCAGTGCTAGAGTCACGGCGGGGGCATACAATGAGCAGTTCTTC.

This clonotype was detected a few times. The V and J genes are TRBV3-1 and TRBJ2-1; 12 nucleotides align to TRBD1. The germline CDR1 and CDR2 sequences are LGHDT and YNNKEL (reference sequence). The J segment lost 8 bases and the V segment lost 6 bases, leaving 8 bases of the junction unmatched. The CDR3 runs 15 residues. The CDR3 loop reads CASRAGTGGKDEQFF. The CDR3 nucleotides read TGTGCCAGCAGGGCCGGGACAGGGGGCAAAGATGAGCAGTTCTTC.

This clonotype was seen repeatedly, ten times or more. V is TRBV6-2 or TRBV6-3 and J is TRBJ2-5, with D possibly called TRBD1 or TRBD2 (5 bases each). The V gene lost 7 bases and the J gene lost 5 bases, with 11 bases spanning the gap. CDR1 is MNHEY and CDR2 is SVGEGT in the germline V gene. The CDR3 is made up of 12 amino acids. The chain's CDR3 is CASNWGWETQYF. The CDR3 DNA reads as TGTGCCAGCAACTGGGGGTGGGAGACCCAGTACTTC.

This clonotype came up many times. The V call is TRBV11-2, the J call TRBJ2-3, with unresolved D. Trimming removed 3 bases from V and 0 bases from J, with 13 bases in between. Germline V gene lookup returns CDR1 SGHAT and CDR2 FQNNGV. The CDR3 totals 16 residues. The CDR3 region has the DNA TGTGCCAGCAGCTTCCCGCCCGACCCGAGCACAGATACGCAGTATTTT. Its protein product is CASSFPPDPSTDTQYF. Using reference TRBV11-2 and TRBJ2-3 for the parts outside the CDR3, the full variable domain is EAGVAQSPRYKIIEKRQSVAFWCNPISGHATLYWYQQILGQGPKLLIQFQNNGVVDDSQLPKDRFSAERLKGVDSTLKIQPAKLEDSAVYLCASSFPPDPSTDTQYFGPGTRLTVL.

This clonotype has a count of ten or more. The CDR3 DNA follows: TGTGCCAGCAGCTTAGCGCCCGGGACAGCCTACAATGAGCAGTTCTTC. Its protein is CASSLAPGTAYNEQFF. V gene TRBV7-2 combines with J gene TRBJ2-1; TRBD1 matches 7 bases. The CDR3 has 16 amino acids. The germline V gene encodes CDR1 SGHTA and CDR2 FQGNSA. Germline trimming cut 0 bases from V and 2 bases from J; bases unmatched to any gene: 4.

This clonotype occurred many times. V usage is TRBV4-3 and J usage is TRBJ1-2; TRBD1 matches at 7 bases. V lost 3 bases and J lost 6; bases outside the gene matches: 4. The CDR3 contains 13 residues. In germline, CDR1 is LGHNA, CDR2 YSLEER. CDR3 DNA sequence: TGCGCCAGCAGCCAGGACACAGGGGATGGCTACACCTTC. This sequence encodes CASSQDTGDGYTF.

The rearrangement links TRBV6-1 to TRBJ2-3; 7 bases are a match to TRBD2. The CDR3 consists of 14 residues. Germline V gene lookup returns CDR1 MNHNS and CDR2 SASEGT. The ends lost 6 bases at V and 1 base at J; junction bases unmatched: 4. DNA for the CDR3: TGTGCCAGCAGAACGGCGGGGGGCACAGATACGCAGTATTTT. The encoded protein is CASRTAGGTDTQYF.

This clonotype was counted at least ten times. This chain joins TRBV7-9 and TRBJ2-7, with 11 bases matching TRBD2. Trimming at V came to 4 bases and at J to 5 bases, leaving 7 bases not matched to a gene. Germline V gene lookup returns CDR1 SEHNR and CDR2 FQNEAQ (reference sequence). The CDR3 length is 15 residues. CDR3 residues: CASSWGLAAADEQYF. For the CDR3, the DNA is TGTGCCAGCAGCTGGGGACTAGCGGCCGCTGACGAGCAGTACTTC.

This clonotype was observed at least ten times. The chain employs TRBV5-6 and TRBJ1-1; D remains unclear. Trimming stripped 0 bases from V and 0 bases from J, with 6 bases between. The length of the CDR3 is 14 residues. Germline V gives CDR1 SGHDT, CDR2 YYEEEE. CDR3 nucleotides: TGTGCCAGCAGCTTGGACTTTATGAACACTGAAGCTTTCTTT. Its protein product is CASSLDFMNTEAFF.

The rearrangement links TRBV9 to TRBJ2-1; D remains ambiguous. The CDR3 length is 11 residues. The germline V gene has CDR1 SGDLS and CDR2 YYNGEE. The ends were cut back, 0 bases at V and 5 bases at J, with 0 bases in the middle. Written as DNA, the CDR3 is TGTGCCAGCAGCGTAGACAATGAGCAGTTCTTC. Its protein product is CASSVDNEQFF.

In this sample, this clonotype turned up many times. J is TRBJ2-3 and V is TRBV4-1, with a tentative D call TRBD1 (6 bases). Looked up from germline, CDR1 is MGHRA and CDR2 is YSYEKL. The CDR3 has 16 amino acids. V was clipped by 2 bases and J by 1 base, with 13 bases between them. The CDR3 loop is CASSQKTGPRTDTQYF. The CDR3, as DNA: TGCGCCAGCAGCCAAAAGACAGGCCCGCGCACAGATACGCAGTATTTT.

This clonotype was seen at least ten times. The rearrangement uses TRBV19 and TRBJ1-6; D is undetermined. Looked up from germline, CDR1 is LNHDA and CDR2 is SQIVND (reference sequence). The ends were cut back, 9 bases at V and 10 bases at J, with 16 bases in the middle. This CDR3 spans 13 amino acids. CDR3 sequence reads: CASEGGSRSPLHF. The DNA of the CDR3 is TGTGCCAGCGAAGGAGGTTCTCGCTCACCCCTCCACTTT.

The table lists this clonotype with many counts. The J gene is TRBJ1-1, the V gene TRBV10-3, with D unresolved. The V end lost 3 bases, the J end lost 2 bases, and 19 bases lay between the germline ends. The CDR3 sequence is 17 residues long. Germline V gives CDR1 ENHRY, CDR2 SYGVKD. For the CDR3, the DNA is TGTGCCATCAGTGACTCGGACGAGGCCACTGGCAACACTGAAGCTTTCTTT. Translation gives CAISDSDEATGNTEAFF.

This clonotype has more than one count but fewer than ten. The J gene is TRBJ2-5, the V gene TRBV24-1; 7 bases agree with TRBD1. There are 13 residues in the CDR3. V was pared by 7 bases and J by 3 bases, with 4 bases of the junction left unmatched. Germline CDR1 reads KGHDR; CDR2 reads SFDVKD. The CDR3 nucleotides are TGTGCCACCAGAGGGACAGCTGAAGAGACCCAGTACTTC. Amino acids: CATRGTAEETQYF.

This clonotype has ten or more counts. The V call is TRBV7-9, the J call TRBJ2-5, with D perhaps TRBD1 (5 bases). CDR1 and CDR2 from the germline V gene are SEHNR and FQNEAQ (reference sequence). This CDR3 has 16 amino acids. Deletions cut 0 bases from V and 3 bases from J, with 14 bases between. CDR3 amino acids: CASSLALGHLEETQYF. As DNA, the CDR3 is TGTGCCAGCAGCTTAGCTCTGGGGCATCTCGAAGAGACCCAGTACTTC.